This T cell receptor beta chain was identified in a study of patients and donors after allogeneic stem cell transplantation (dated by TCRdb to about 2020). Preparation of the library involved RT-PCR. Sequencing was carried out with a NextSeq 550. The raw public data were reprocessed by TCRdb itself: fastp quality trimming at Q25, MiXCR clonotype calling, in-frame beta chains only. Every distinct CDR3 protein forms one entry, paired with its most common genes and DNA. This sample has hundreds of thousands of distinct CDR3 sequences in its table, and approximately 16% of those were observed once. Less than 8% of the sample is taken by the ten largest. Ends trimmed: V by 4 bases, J by 5 bases; bases unmatched to a gene: 9. The CDR3 runs 17 amino acids, cysteine and phenylalanine included. Kept here is only the CDR3 DNA, which spans 51 bases and is read in frame from base 1. CDR1 is given as LNHDA and CDR2 as SQIVND, both from the germline V gene (reference sequence).

Details on this clonotype: The antigen it binds to is not known. No base quality values were provided; no much bigger clone lies one nucleotide off.

Sequenced input: blood, either unsorted or a sorted T cell fraction (not recorded which). The rearranged chain carries TRBV19 and TRBJ2-5, and 14 bases in between align with TRBD2. The source of this sequence is a human donor who was either an allogeneic HSCT recipient or a stem cell or donor lymphocyte infusion donor (not recorded which). It is not recorded whose cells these are; they may come from a transplant donor. CDR3 reads: CASSTTTSGRAWETQYF. The nucleotide sequence is TGTGCCAGTAGTACCACGACTAGCGGGAGGGCCTGGGAGACCCAGTACTTC.